This is a list of T cell receptor beta chains from one sample in a study of T cell responses to AZD1222 COVID-19 vaccine. TCRdb keeps only in-frame clones here, not all; method: immunoSEQ multiplex PCR. This repertoire shows more than 85,000 clones, 92% found once; its top ten account for around 2.5%. Sequenced material: peripheral blood, taken 28 days after the second AZD1222 dose. The receptors originated from an adult who received the AZD1222 COVID-19 vaccine. Each CDR3 is given without its conserved first and last residue. Only some rows state a clone size, as once, few, many or a class for expanded clones.

TRBJ2-2	once	TRBV2	ASRNPVPEGTGELF
TRBJ2-3	.	TRBV27	ASSPAPGLADTDTQY
TRBJ1-6	.	TRBV7-6	ASSLTGGGPLH
TRBJ1-1	.	TRBV7-8	ASSMRRFEAF
TRBJ2-1	.	TRBV9	ASSALAGDNNEQF
TRBJ1-3	.	TRBV10-3	AIRGGPGNTIY
TRBJ2-5	.	TRBV3-1/TRBV3-2	ASSQAGALGTQY
TRBJ1-3	.	TRBV30	AWSPGTASGNTIY
TRBJ1-6	.	TRBV4-1	ASSQDPTGWNSPLH
TRBJ1-5	.	TRBV7-9	ASSFFQGTGHSNQPQH
TRBJ1-2	.	TRBV7-2	ASSSHPRQGYGYT
TRBJ2-1	.	TRBV18	ASSPQGEFGNEQF
TRBJ1-1	.	TRBV11-3	ASSLEGGNTEAF
TRBJ2-5	.	TRBV6-6	ASSHEATGGETQY
TRBJ1-2	.	TRBV10-3	ATQGTGGGGGYT
TRBJ1-1	once	TRBV7-8	ASSLTRDTEAF
TRBJ2-2	.	TRBV5-1	ASSETGGGTGELF
TRBJ2-3	.	TRBV23-1	ASSQYRAKYSTDTQY
TRBJ2-1	.	TRBV4-2	ASSPFRTYNEQF
TRBJ2-7	.	TRBV5-4	ASSPGQSDFSYEQY
TRBJ2-2	.	TRBV15	ATSRDPQNGAGELF
TRBJ1-2	.	TRBV4-3	ASSGTYRGGYT
TRBJ1-3	.	TRBV13	ASSPQGIGSGNTIY
TRBJ2-3	.	TRBV23-1	ASSHSEGPGGGRTDTQY
TRBJ2-1	.	TRBV5-4	ASSSKIAGGLPNEQF
TRBJ1-1	.	TRBV2	ASSAEGLGNTEAF
TRBJ1-3	.	TRBV9	ASSATGESLSGNTIY
TRBJ2-2	.	TRBV6-4	ASSSVRNTGELF
TRBJ2-5	.	TRBV11-3	ASSPHTSGQETQY
TRBJ2-6	.	TRBV18	ASSPEGLPSGANVLT
TRBJ2-5	.	TRBV30	AWKVRVIQY
TRBJ1-2	.	TRBV4-1	ASSQEWGLNYGYT
TRBJ1-2	.	TRBV10-3	AIGETGYTQRGGYT
TRBJ2-7	.	TRBV3-1/TRBV3-2	ASSLGTGAYEQY
TRBJ2-6	.	TRBV28	ASIGSGVSGANVLT
TRBJ1-5	.	TRBV7-2	ASSLDRDRAQPQH
TRBJ2-5	.	TRBV7-9	ASSSTGSETQY
TRBJ1-2	.	TRBV18	ASSRGETYGYT
TRBJ1-1	.	TRBV19	ASIAANTEAF
TRBJ1-3	.	TRBV2	ASKDTGGGNTIY
TRBJ1-1	.	TRBV18	ASSPERGRIMNTEAF
TRBJ2-7	.	TRBV7-8	ASSLGRGAVDYEQY
TRBJ2-7	.	TRBV5-1	ASSPLPGPSYEQY
TRBJ2-5	.	TRBV5-6	ASSLGGIGTQY
TRBJ1-5	few	TRBV19	ASSPAGGMSNQPQH
TRBJ2-6	.	TRBV19	ASSISIILTVFSGANVLT
TRBJ1-2	.	TRBV11-3	ASSAGGYGYT
TRBJ2-3	.	TRBV5-4	ASSEDRVGGTDTQY
TRBJ2-5	.	TRBV4-1	ASSQDRVKGEQETQY
TRBJ2-2	.	TRBV20-1	SASVGPGNTGELF